The sample holds a few counts of the clone carrying this T cell receptor (beta chain). Its antigen is unknown. The sample originates from a study of cytomegalovirus exposure and HLA in healthy donors. General study points: HLA allele associations emerged for roughly 16,000 TCR beta sequences in a later analysis, at 0.05 false discovery rate. One variant, a missense change in DCLRE1C, was linked in a later analysis to TCR beta V- and J-gene trimming. Cytomegalovirus status was reportedly diagnosed by the classifier with high sensitivity and specificity.

The CDR3 is 16 residues long. Germline lookup yields CDR1 SGHTA and CDR2 FQGTGA. Trimming left V 5 bases short and J 0 bases short, with 11 bases between. Primers: 60 Vbeta forward and 13 Jbeta reverse. The repertoire was sequenced with immunoSEQ multiplex PCR; TCRdb's copy has only in-frame clones and lacks some. The sample contains 99,000 or so clones, 60% to 80% of which appear only once. Sequencing used PBMCs. The J gene is TRBJ2-6, the V gene TRBV7-3; a weak D match, TRBD1 (5 bases). The TCR originated in a man aged 25 to 40 in good health and CMV-seronegative. The CDR3 nucleotides are TGTGCCAGCAGCCCACGAAGGGGCTCTGGGGCCAACGTCCTGACTTTC. The encoded protein is CASSPRRGSGANVLTF.